Listed below are T cell receptor beta chains from one sample, sequenced in a study of T cell repertoires in cytomegalovirus infection. TCRdb analysed the reads with MiXCR anew, one entry per CDR3 protein. The repertoire includes approximately 390,000 distinct CDR3 sequences, just under 35% of them detected once, and roughly 13% sits in the top ten. The antigens of these receptors remain unknown. The specimen was cultured PBMCs, collected from culture after CMV antigen stimulation. These receptors originate from a human donor in good health (CMV status not recorded). Some clones in this sample may be carry-over from other donors' samples. Both conserved end residues are part of each CDR3. D genes are given only for firm matches. Part of the rows lack a size; the others show once, few, many or a class for expanded clones.

J,V,size,D,CDR3,DNA
TRBJ2-7,TRBV4-1,many,-,CASSHSSLGGSPYEQYF,TGCGCCAGCAGCCATTCCTCCCTAGGGGGGAGTCCCTACGAGCAGTACTTC
TRBJ1-6,TRBV6-2/TRBV6-3,few,-,CASSPGTPPSLHF,TGTGCCAGCAGTCCAGGGACCCCGCCGTCGCTCCACTTT
TRBJ2-5,TRBV11-3,few,-,CASAYMGGRETQYF,TGTGCCAGCGCCTACATGGGGGGGCGGGAGACCCAGTACTTC
TRBJ1-1,TRBV11-2,-,TRBD1,CASSLVTGAGNTEAFF,TGTGCCAGCAGCTTAGTTACAGGGGCGGGGAACACTGAAGCTTTCTTT
TRBJ2-3,TRBV7-9,-,-,CASSEGASGSADTQYF,TGTGCTAGCAGCGAGGGGGCGAGCGGGAGTGCAGATACGCAGTATTTT
TRBJ2-3,TRBV27,few,-,CASSLQGAGTDTQYF,TGTGCCAGCAGTCTTCAAGGAGCGGGCACAGATACGCAGTATTTT
TRBJ2-7,TRBV4-3,few,-,CASSQDYRAGGEQYF,TGCGCCAGCAGCCAAGATTACAGGGCCGGGGGGGAGCAGTACTTC
TRBJ2-1,TRBV7-3,-,-,CASSQVLEQFF,TGTGCCAGCAGCCAGGTGTTAGAGCAGTTCTTC
TRBJ2-2,TRBV3-1,once,TRBD2,CASSTGLVRLFF,TGTGCCAGCAGCACGGGACTAGTAAGGCTGTTTTTT
TRBJ2-5,TRBV12-3/TRBV12-4,few,-,CASKQVYEETQYF,TGTGCCAGCAAACAGGTCTATGAGGAGACCCAGTACTTC
TRBJ2-3,TRBV27,-,TRBD1,CASSSWDRGLGTDTQYF,TGTGCCAGCAGTTCCTGGGACAGGGGGCTAGGCACAGATACGCAGTATTTT
TRBJ2-1,TRBV7-2,-,-,CASSLDWSYNEQFF,TGTGCCAGCAGCTTAGATTGGTCCTACAATGAGCAGTTCTTC
TRBJ2-1,TRBV19,once,-,CASSSNSYHYNEQFF,TGTGCCAGTAGTTCCAACTCCTACCACTACAATGAGCAGTTCTTC
TRBJ2-1,TRBV6-2/TRBV6-3,many,TRBD2,CASIPAGVYNEQFF,TGTGCCAGCATCCCAGCGGGAGTGTACAATGAGCAGTTCTTC
TRBJ2-3,TRBV12-3/TRBV12-4,few,-,CASNIGPGSDTQYF,TGTGCCAGCAATATAGGCCCGGGTTCAGATACGCAGTATTTT
TRBJ1-1,TRBV12-3/TRBV12-4,few,TRBD1,CARGDRVIAEAFF,TGTGCCAGGGGGGACAGGGTAATCGCTGAAGCTTTCTTT
TRBJ2-3,TRBV7-4,once,TRBD2,CASSLGTSSGVGTDTQYF,TGTGCCAGCAGCTTAGGAACTTCTAGCGGGGTGGGCACAGATACGCAGTATTTT
TRBJ2-2,TRBV7-6,few,-,CASSLGRSSPNTGELFF,TGTGCCAGCAGCTTAGGGCGGTCTAGCCCGAACACCGGGGAGCTGTTTTTT
TRBJ2-1,TRBV7-6,-,-,CASSFGGSDNEQFF,TGTGCCAGCAGCTTCGGAGGATCGGACAATGAGCAGTTCTTC
TRBJ2-7,TRBV6-2/TRBV6-3,-,-,CASSYSGAYEQYF,TGTGCCAGCAGTTATTCGGGGGCCTACGAGCAGTACTTC
TRBJ2-1,TRBV24-1,-,-,CATSDWGNEQFF,TGTGCCACCAGTGATTGGGGCAATGAGCAGTTCTTC
TRBJ2-7,TRBV27,-,TRBD2,CASSPRAGGSYEQYF,TGTGCCAGCAGTCCTAGAGCGGGAGGGAGCTACGAGCAGTACTTC
TRBJ2-5,TRBV7-6,many,-,CASSLAVGRGETQYF,TGTGCCAGCAGCTTAGCAGTAGGTCGGGGAGAGACCCAGTACTTC
TRBJ2-1,TRBV24-1,-,TRBD2,CATSDRLADSYNEQFF,TGTGCCACCAGTGACCGTCTAGCGGATTCCTACAATGAGCAGTTCTTC
TRBJ1-2,TRBV12-3/TRBV12-4,-,-,CASSLEEGDGYTF,TGTGCCAGCAGTTTAGAGGAGGGAGATGGCTACACCTTC
TRBJ2-1,TRBV10-3,-,-,CAISSGPEGEQFF,TGTGCCATCAGTTCCGGGCCGGAGGGTGAGCAGTTCTTC
TRBJ2-2,TRBV7-2,few,-,CASSAYTGELFF,TGTGCCAGCAGCGCCTACACCGGGGAGCTGTTTTTT
TRBJ2-3,TRBV29-1,-,-,CSVEEGLSTDTQYF,TGCAGCGTTGAAGAAGGATTAAGCACAGATACGCAGTATTTT
TRBJ2-3,TRBV10-2,-,TRBD2,CASIRGGLADTDTQYF,TGCGCCAGCATTCGTGGGGGACTAGCGGACACAGATACGCAGTATTTT
TRBJ2-1,TRBV7-2,few,-,CASSTRTTNEQFF,TGTGCCAGCAGCACGCGGACGACCAATGAGCAGTTCTTC
TRBJ2-7,TRBV5-6,few,TRBD2,CASSLEDREAYEQYF,TGTGCCAGCAGCTTGGAGGACCGGGAGGCCTACGAGCAGTACTTC
TRBJ2-1,TRBV28,-,TRBD2,CASSPRTSGGGDNEQFF,TGTGCCAGCAGTCCACGGACTAGCGGGGGAGGTGACAATGAGCAGTTCTTC
TRBJ2-5,TRBV7-9,few,-,CASQGGETQYF,TGTGCCAGCCAGGGAGGCGAGACCCAGTACTTC
TRBJ2-1,TRBV19,many,-,CASSIDSLNYNEQFF,TGTGCCAGTAGTATAGACAGCCTGAATTACAATGAGCAGTTCTTC
TRBJ2-1,TRBV7-2,many,-,CASSPRLAPDSNEQFF,TGTGCCAGCAGCCCCAGACTAGCCCCGGACAGCAATGAGCAGTTCTTC
TRBJ2-5,TRBV7-2,many,-,CASSLSRDQETQYF,TGTGCCAGCAGCTTATCCAGGGACCAAGAGACCCAGTACTTC
TRBJ1-5,TRBV19,-,-,CASSRVTPGVNQPQHF,TGTGCCAGTAGTCGTGTCACACCGGGGGTCAATCAGCCCCAGCATTTT
TRBJ2-7,TRBV7-2,many,TRBD1,CATVGQGTYEQYF,TGTGCCACCGTCGGACAGGGGACCTACGAGCAGTACTTC
TRBJ1-1,TRBV28,-,-,CASSLRDEAFF,TGTGCCAGCAGTCTCAGGGATGAAGCTTTCTTT
TRBJ2-1,TRBV7-8,few,-,CASSRAGRQSSYNEQFF,TGTGCCAGCAGCCGGGCGGGGCGGCAAAGCTCCTACAATGAGCAGTTCTTC
TRBJ2-5,TRBV7-2,-,-,CASSSLTAETQYF,TGTGCCAGCAGCTCCCTTACAGCGGAGACCCAGTACTTC
TRBJ2-1,TRBV11-2,few,TRBD2,CASSLEASGTNEQFF,TGTGCCAGCAGCTTAGAAGCTAGCGGGACGAATGAGCAGTTCTTC
TRBJ2-5,TRBV7-8,-,TRBD1,CASSFGTVQETQYF,TGTGCCAGCAGCTTCGGGACAGTTCAAGAGACCCAGTACTTC
TRBJ1-1,TRBV19,-,TRBD1,CASSLWTGFRSGTEAFF,TGTGCCAGTAGCCTATGGACAGGATTTAGGTCGGGCACTGAAGCTTTCTTT
TRBJ2-1,TRBV27,-,TRBD2,CASSSPLAGGMNEQFF,TGTGCCAGCAGTTCGCCACTAGCGGGAGGGATGAATGAGCAGTTCTTC
TRBJ1-1,TRBV12-3/TRBV12-4,-,-,CASSLQVNTEAFF,TGTGCCAGCAGTTTGCAGGTGAACACTGAAGCTTTCTTT
TRBJ1-2,TRBV19,-,TRBD1,CASIPTYDRGYGYTF,TGTGCCAGTATTCCCACCTATGACAGGGGCTATGGCTACACCTTC
TRBJ2-1,TRBV7-2,medium-sized,TRBD2,CASSLWASGTYNEQFF,TGTGCCAGCAGCCTCTGGGCTAGCGGGACCTACAATGAGCAGTTCTTC
TRBJ2-1,TRBV28,few,-,CASSLPTGRGEQFF,TGTGCCAGCAGTCTCCCGACAGGGAGGGGCGAGCAGTTCTTC
TRBJ2-3,TRBV7-3,few,-,CASSSRRTDTQYF,TGTGCCAGCAGCAGCCGACGCACAGATACGCAGTATTTT
TRBJ2-1,TRBV7-8,few,-,CASSWRSGTYNEQFF,TGTGCCAGCAGTTGGCGAAGCGGAACCTACAATGAGCAGTTCTTC
TRBJ2-1,TRBV6-2/TRBV6-3,-,TRBD1,CASIRTGAYNEQFF,TGTGCCAGCATTAGGACAGGGGCCTACAATGAGCAGTTCTTC
TRBJ1-1,TRBV5-4,-,-,CASSLGVAGAEAFF,TGTGCCAGCAGCTTGGGCGTGGCGGGGGCTGAAGCTTTCTTT
TRBJ1-1,TRBV18,-,TRBD1,CASSPPPDRDRAFF,TGTGCCAGCTCACCACCCCCAGACAGGGACAGAGCTTTCTTT
TRBJ2-1,TRBV7-2,-,-,CASSSRNSYNEQFF,TGTGCCAGCAGCTCGCGTAATTCCTACAATGAGCAGTTCTTC
TRBJ2-7,TRBV7-2,-,-,CASSLAPGTSAYEQYF,TGTGCCAGCAGCTTAGCGCCAGGGACCTCAGCCTACGAGCAGTACTTC
TRBJ2-5,TRBV12-3/TRBV12-4,-,TRBD2,CASSFGDGRDQETQYF,TGTGCCAGCAGTTTTGGGGACGGGAGGGATCAAGAGACCCAGTACTTC
TRBJ1-5,TRBV7-4,few,-,CASSLPVGCNQPQHF,TGTGCCAGCAGCCTACCGGTAGGGTGCAATCAGCCCCAGCATTTT
TRBJ1-6,TRBV7-2,many,TRBD1,CASSGRQGTNSPLHF,TGTGCCAGCAGCGGTCGACAGGGGACGAATTCACCCCTCCACTTT